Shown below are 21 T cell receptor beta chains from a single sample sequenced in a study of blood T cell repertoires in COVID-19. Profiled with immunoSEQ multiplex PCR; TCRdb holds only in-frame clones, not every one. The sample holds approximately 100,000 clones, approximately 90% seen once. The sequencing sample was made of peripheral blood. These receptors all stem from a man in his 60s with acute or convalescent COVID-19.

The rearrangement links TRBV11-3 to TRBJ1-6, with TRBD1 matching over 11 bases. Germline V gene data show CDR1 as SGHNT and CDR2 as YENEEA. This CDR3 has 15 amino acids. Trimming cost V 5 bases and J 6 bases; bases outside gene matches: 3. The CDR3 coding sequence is TGTGCCAGCAGCCCGGGACAGGGGGTTAATTCACCCCTCCACTTT. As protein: CASSPGQGVNSPLHF.

The DNA of the CDR3 is TGTGCCTGGAGCGAATTCGGAGAGACTGGCTACACCTTC. It is translated as CAWSEFGETGYTF. The V and J genes are TRBV30 and TRBJ1-2; D gene uncertain. The V gene lost 3 bases and the J gene lost 7 bases, with 15 bases spanning the gap. The CDR3 consists of 13 residues. Germline CDR1 and CDR2: GTSNPN and SVGIG (reference sequence).

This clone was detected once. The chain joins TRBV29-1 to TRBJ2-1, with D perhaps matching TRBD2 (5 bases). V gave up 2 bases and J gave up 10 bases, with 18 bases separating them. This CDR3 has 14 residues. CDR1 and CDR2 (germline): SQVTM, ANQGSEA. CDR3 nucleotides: TGCAGCGTTGAAATAGGGCTAGCCTTCGGAGAGCAGTTCTTC. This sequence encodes CSVEIGLAFGEQFF.

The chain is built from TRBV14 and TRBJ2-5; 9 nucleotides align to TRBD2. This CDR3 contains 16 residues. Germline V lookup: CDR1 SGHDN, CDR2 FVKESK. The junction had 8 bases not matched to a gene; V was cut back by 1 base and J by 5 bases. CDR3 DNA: TGTGCCAGCAGCCAAGGAAGCGGGAGGCTCTCGGAGACCCAGTACTTC. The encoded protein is CASSQGSGRLSETQYF.

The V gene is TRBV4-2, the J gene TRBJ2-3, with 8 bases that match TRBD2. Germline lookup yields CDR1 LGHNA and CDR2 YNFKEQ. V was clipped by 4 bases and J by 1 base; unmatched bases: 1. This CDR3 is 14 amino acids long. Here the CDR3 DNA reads TGTGCCAGCAGCCCGACTAGCGGCACAGATACGCAGTATTTT. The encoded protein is CASSPTSGTDTQYF.

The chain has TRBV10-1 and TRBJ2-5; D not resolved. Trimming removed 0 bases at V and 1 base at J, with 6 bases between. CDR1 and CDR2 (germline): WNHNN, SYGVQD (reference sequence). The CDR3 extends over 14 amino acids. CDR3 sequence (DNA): TGCGCCAGCAGTGAGTCAGTAGCCCAAGAGACCCAGTACTTC. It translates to CASSESVAQETQYF.

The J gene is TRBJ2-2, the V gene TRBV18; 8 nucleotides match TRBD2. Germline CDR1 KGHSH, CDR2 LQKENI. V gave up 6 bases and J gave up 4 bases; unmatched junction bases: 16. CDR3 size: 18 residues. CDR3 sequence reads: CASSERPITSGPTGELFF. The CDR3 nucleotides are TGTGCCAGCTCCGAAAGACCGATAACTAGCGGACCCACCGGGGAGCTGTTTTTT.

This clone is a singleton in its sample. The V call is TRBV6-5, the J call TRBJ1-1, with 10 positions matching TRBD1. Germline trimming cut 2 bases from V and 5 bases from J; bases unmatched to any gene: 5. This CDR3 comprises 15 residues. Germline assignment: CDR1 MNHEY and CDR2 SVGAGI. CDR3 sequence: CASSYGDRGGTEAFF. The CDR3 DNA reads TGTGCCAGCAGTTACGGGGACAGGGGCGGTACTGAAGCTTTCTTT.

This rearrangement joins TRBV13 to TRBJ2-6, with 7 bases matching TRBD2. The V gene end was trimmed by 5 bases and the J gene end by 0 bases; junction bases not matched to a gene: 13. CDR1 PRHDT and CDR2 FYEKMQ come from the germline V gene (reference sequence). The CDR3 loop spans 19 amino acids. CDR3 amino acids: CASSPYLGGRRSGANVLTF. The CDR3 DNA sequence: TGTGCCAGCAGCCCCTACCTCGGCGGGAGACGCTCTGGGGCCAACGTCCTGACTTTC.

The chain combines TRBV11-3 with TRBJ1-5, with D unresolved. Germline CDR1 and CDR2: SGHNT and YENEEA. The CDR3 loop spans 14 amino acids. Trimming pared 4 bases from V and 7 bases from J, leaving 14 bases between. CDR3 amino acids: CASSCPSGWQPQHF. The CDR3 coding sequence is TGTGCCAGCAGCTGTCCGTCGGGGTGGCAGCCCCAGCATTTT.

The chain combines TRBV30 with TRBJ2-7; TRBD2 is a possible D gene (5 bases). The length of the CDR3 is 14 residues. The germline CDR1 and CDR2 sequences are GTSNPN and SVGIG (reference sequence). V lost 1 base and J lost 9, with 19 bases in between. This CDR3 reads CAWSGSPTSTRQYF. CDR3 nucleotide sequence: TGTGCCTGGAGTGGGAGCCCTACTAGTACGAGGCAGTACTTC.

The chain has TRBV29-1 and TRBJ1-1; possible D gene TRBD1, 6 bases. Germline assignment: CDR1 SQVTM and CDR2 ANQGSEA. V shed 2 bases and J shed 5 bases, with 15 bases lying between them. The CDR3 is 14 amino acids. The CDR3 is CSVEPAGARTEAFF. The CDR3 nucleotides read TGCAGCGTTGAACCGGCAGGGGCGAGGACTGAAGCTTTCTTT.

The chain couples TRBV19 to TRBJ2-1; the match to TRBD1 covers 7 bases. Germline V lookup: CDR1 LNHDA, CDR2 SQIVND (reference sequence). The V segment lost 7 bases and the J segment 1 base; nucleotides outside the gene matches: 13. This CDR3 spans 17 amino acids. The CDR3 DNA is TGTGCCAGTATTGGACGGGATACAGGGGAATCCTACAATGAGCAGTTCTTC. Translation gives CASIGRDTGESYNEQFF.

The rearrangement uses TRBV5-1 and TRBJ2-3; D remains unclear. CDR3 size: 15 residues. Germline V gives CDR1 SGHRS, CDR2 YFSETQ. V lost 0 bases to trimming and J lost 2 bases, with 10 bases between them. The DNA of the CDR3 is TGCGCCAGCAGCTTGGATGCCAGGTACACAGATACGCAGTATTTT. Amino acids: CASSLDARYTDTQYF.

CDR3 sequence (DNA): TGTGCCAGCAGCGTGGACAACTACTACAATGAGCAGTTCTTC. Translating it yields CASSVDNYYNEQFF. The chain uses TRBV11-3 and TRBJ2-1, with D tentatively TRBD1 (5 bases). This CDR3 has 14 residues. CDR1 and CDR2 (germline): SGHNT, YENEEA. The V end was cut by 5 bases, the J end by 3 bases, with 11 bases between.

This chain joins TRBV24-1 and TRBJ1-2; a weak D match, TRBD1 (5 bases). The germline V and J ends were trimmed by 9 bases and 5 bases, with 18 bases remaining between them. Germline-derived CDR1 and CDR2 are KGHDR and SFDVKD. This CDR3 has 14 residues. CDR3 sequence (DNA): TGTGCCACCCGCCCTGCGGGGGATCGGTATGGCTACACCTTC. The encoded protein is CATRPAGDRYGYTF.

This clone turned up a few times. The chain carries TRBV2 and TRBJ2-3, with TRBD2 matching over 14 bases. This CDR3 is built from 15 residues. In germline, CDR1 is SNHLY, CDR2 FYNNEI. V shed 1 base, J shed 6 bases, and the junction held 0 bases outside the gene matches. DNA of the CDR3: TGTGCCAGCAGTGAAGGACTAGCGGGAGGGGATACGCAGTATTTT. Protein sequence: CASSEGLAGGDTQYF.

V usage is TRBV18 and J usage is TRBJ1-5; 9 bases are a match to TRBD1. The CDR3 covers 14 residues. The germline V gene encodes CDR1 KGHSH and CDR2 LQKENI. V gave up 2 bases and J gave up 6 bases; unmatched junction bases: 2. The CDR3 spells CASSPGDRAQPQHF. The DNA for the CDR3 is TGTGCCAGCTCACCAGGGGACAGGGCTCAGCCCCAGCATTTT.

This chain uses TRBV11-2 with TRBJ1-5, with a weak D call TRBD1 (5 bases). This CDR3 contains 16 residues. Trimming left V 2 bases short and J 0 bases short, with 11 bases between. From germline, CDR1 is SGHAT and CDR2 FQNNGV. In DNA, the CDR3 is TGTGCCAGCAGCTTAAGTCCGCAGGGTAGCAATCAGCCCCAGCATTTT. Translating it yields CASSLSPQGSNQPQHF.

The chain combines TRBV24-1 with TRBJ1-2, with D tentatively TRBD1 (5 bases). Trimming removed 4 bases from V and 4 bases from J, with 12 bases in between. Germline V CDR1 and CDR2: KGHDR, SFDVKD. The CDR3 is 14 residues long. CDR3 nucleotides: TGTGCCACCAGTGAATCAGGGATACCCTATGGCTACACCTTC. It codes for CATSESGIPYGYTF.

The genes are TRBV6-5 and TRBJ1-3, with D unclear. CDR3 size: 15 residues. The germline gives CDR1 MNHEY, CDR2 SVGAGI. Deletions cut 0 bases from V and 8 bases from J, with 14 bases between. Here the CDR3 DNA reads TGTGCCAGCAGTTACTCTGGCGGCTCTGCGCACACCATATATTTT. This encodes CASSYSGGSAHTIYF.